This TCR beta chain was recorded in a study of beta chain features in type 1 diabetes. This clone appeared a few times. The germline gives CDR1 SNHLY, CDR2 FYNNEI. The CDR3 is made up of 13 amino acids. Expressed TCRB transcripts were sequenced because the isolated RNA had all been reverse transcribed beforehand. The repertoire was sequenced with immunoSEQ multiplex PCR; TCRdb's copy has only in-frame clones and lacks some. The table shows 140,000 to 150,000 clones, with roughly 53% occurring only once. V and J are TRBV2 and TRBJ2-5; D is possibly TRBD2 (5 bases). The better agreement between TRBJ2-7 and the DNA end casts doubt on the J call. Sequencing was done on a sample of Tregs from blood. The source of this sequence is a man between 18 and 35 years old in good health. The CDR3 region is CASSVERTYEQYF. CDR3 nucleotides: TGTGCCAGCAGTGTTGAGCGGACCTACGAGCAGTACTTC.